This TCR beta chain was sequenced in a study of cytomegalovirus exposure and HLA in healthy donors. On the study more broadly: Prior work identified some 120 million unique TCR beta sequences in about 179 million T cells.

PCR used 60 Vbeta primers and 13 Jbeta primers. This table comes from immunoSEQ multiplex PCR, and its TCRdb copy is limited to in-frame clones, with some not included. The sample holds about 140,000 clones, 70% to 75% seen once. Germline CDR1 is SGHKS and CDR2 is YYEKEE (reference sequence). The CDR3 is 15 amino acids. V was pared by 7 bases and J by 0 bases, with 6 bases of the junction left unmatched. Study-wide results and limits: In presence/absence analyses, roughly uniform sequencing depth across donors was assumed. There were approximately 150 TCR beta chains listed as cytomegalovirus-associated. What a later analysis showed was that several of the most significant clusters appeared linked to common viral pathogens.

This clone was counted ten times or more. As yet, its antigen is unknown. The gene calls are TRBV5-5 and TRBJ2-1, with 8 bases identical to TRBD2. The source material was PBMCs. The sequence was obtained from a human donor in good health. This CDR3 is CASLFSGASYNEQFF. CDR3 in DNA: TGTGCCAGCCTCTTTAGCGGGGCCTCCTACAATGAGCAGTTCTTC.